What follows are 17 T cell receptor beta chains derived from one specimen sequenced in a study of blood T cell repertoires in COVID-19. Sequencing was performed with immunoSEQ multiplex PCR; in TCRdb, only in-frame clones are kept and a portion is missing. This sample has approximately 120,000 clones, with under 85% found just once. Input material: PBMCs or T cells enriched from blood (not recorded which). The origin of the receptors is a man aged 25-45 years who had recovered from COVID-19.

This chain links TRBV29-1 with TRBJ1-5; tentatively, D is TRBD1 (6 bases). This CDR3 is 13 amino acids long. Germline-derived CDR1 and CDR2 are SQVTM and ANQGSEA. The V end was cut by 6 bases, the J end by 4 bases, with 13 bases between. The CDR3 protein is CSVAGQKNQPQHF. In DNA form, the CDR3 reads TGCAGCGTCGCTGGACAGAAGAATCAGCCCCAGCATTTT.

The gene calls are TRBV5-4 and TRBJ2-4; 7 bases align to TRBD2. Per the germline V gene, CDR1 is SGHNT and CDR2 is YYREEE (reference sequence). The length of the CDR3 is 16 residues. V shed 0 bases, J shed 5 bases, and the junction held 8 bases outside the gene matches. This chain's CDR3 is CASSLGNPAGENIQYF. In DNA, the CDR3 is TGTGCCAGCAGCTTGGGGAACCCCGCGGGGGAAAACATTCAGTACTTC.

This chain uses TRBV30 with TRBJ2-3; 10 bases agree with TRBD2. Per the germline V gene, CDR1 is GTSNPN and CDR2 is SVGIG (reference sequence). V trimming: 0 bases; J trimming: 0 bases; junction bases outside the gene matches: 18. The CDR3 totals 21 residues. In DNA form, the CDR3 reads TGTGCCTGGAGTGTAAGTCCGGGCCCCGGATCGACTAGCGGGAGCACAGATACGCAGTATTTT. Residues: CAWSVSPGPGSTSGSTDTQYF.

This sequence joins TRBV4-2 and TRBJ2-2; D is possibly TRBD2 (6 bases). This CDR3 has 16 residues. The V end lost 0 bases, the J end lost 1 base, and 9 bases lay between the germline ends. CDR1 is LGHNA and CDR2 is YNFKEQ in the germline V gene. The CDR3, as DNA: TGTGCCAGCAGCCAAGATCGCGGGGAGAACACCGGGGAGCTGTTTTTT. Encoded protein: CASSQDRGENTGELFF.

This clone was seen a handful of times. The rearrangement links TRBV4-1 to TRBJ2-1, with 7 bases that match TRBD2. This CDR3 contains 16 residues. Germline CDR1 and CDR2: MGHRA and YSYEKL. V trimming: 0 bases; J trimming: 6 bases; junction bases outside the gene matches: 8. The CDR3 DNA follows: TGCGCCAGCAGCCAAGAGGGGGGGTTCCTCGCCAATGAGCAGTTCTTC. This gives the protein CASSQEGGFLANEQFF.

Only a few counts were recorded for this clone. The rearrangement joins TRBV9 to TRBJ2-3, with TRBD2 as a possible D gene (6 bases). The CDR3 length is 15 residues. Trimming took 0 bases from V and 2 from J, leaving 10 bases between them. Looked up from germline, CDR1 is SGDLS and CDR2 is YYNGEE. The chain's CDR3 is CASSVVRGNTDTQYF. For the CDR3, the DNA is TGTGCCAGCAGCGTAGTCCGGGGGAACACAGATACGCAGTATTTT.

Here the CDR3 DNA reads TGTGCCAGCAGTGAGCGAAGCAATCAGCCCCAGCATTTT. It yields the protein CASSERSNQPQHF. The chain combines TRBV2 with TRBJ1-5; D remains unclear. There are 13 residues in the CDR3. The germline V and J ends were trimmed by 3 bases and 1 base, with 4 bases remaining between them. The germline CDR1 and CDR2 sequences are SNHLY and FYNNEI.

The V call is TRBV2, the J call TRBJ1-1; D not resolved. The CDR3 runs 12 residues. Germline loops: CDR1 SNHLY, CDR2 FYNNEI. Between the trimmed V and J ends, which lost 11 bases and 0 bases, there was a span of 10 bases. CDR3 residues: CAHSPVNTEAFF. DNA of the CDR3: TGTGCCCATAGTCCGGTGAACACTGAAGCTTTCTTT.

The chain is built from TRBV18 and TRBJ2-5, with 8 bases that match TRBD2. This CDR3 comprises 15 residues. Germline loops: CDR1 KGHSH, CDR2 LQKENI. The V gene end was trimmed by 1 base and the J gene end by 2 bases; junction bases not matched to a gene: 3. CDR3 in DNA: TGTGCCAGCTCACCACTCGGCGGGGGGCAAGAGACCCAGTACTTC. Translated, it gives CASSPLGGGQETQYF.

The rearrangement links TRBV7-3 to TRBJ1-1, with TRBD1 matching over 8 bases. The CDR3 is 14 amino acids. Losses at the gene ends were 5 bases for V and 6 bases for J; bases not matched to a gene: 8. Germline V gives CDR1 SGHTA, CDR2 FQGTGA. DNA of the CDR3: TGTGCCAGCAGCCCCGGACAGGGTTACGCTGAAGCTTTCTTT. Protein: CASSPGQGYAEAFF.

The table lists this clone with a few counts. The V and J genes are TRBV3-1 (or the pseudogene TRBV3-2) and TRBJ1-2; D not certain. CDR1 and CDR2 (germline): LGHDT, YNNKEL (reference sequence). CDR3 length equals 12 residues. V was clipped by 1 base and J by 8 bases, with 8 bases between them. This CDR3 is CASSQVRGGYTF. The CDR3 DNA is TGTGCCAGCAGCCAAGTGCGAGGAGGCTACACCTTC.

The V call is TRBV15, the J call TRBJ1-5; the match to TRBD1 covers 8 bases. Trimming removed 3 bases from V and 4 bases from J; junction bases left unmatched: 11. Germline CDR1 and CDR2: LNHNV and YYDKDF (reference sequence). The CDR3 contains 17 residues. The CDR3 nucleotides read TGTGCCACCAGCAGGGGACCGCAGGGGGCTGGAAATCAGCCCCAGCATTTT. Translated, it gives CATSRGPQGAGNQPQHF.

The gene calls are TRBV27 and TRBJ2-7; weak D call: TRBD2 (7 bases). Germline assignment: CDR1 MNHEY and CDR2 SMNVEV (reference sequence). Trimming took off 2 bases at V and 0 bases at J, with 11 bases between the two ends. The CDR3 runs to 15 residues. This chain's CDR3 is CASSLAGANSYEQYF. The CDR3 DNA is TGTGCCAGCAGTTTAGCGGGGGCGAACTCCTACGAGCAGTACTTC.

The CDR3 sequence is CASSADRAPNYGYTF. CDR3 coding DNA: TGTGCCAGTAGTGCGGACAGGGCCCCTAACTATGGCTACACCTTC. The rearrangement joins TRBV19 to TRBJ1-2; the match to TRBD1 covers 8 bases. J lost 0 bases, V lost 5 bases, and 5 bases had no gene match. Germline V gene lookup returns CDR1 LNHDA and CDR2 SQIVND (reference sequence). The CDR3 loop spans 15 amino acids.

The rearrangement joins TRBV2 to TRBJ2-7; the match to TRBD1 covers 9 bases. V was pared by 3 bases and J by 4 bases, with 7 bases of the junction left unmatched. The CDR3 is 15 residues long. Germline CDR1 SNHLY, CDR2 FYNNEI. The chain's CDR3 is CASSEYRGLSYEQYF. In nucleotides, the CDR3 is TGTGCCAGCAGTGAGTACAGGGGGCTTTCGTACGAGCAGTACTTC.

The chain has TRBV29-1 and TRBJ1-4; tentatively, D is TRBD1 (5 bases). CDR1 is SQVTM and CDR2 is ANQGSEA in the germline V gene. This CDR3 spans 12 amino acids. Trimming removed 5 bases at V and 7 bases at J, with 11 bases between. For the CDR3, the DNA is TGCAGCGTTCGCAGGGAGGGTGAAAAACTGTTTTTT. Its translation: CSVRREGEKLFF.

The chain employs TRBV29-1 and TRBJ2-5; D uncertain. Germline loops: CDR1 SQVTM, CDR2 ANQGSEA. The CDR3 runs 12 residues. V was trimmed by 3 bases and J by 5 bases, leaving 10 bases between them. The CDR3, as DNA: TGCAGCGTTGAGAAGAATCGGGAGACCCAGTACTTC. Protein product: CSVEKNRETQYF.